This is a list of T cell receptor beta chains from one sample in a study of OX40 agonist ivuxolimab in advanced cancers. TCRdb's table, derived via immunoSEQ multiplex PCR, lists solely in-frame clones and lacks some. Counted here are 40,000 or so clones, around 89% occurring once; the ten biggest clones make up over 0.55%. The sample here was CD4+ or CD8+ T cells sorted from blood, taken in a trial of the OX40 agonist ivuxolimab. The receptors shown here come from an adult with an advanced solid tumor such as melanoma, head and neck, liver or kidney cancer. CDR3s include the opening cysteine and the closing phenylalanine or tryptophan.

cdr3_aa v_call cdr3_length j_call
CASSEFDGRGGYTF TRBV6-1 14 TRBJ1-2
CASSLATRTEAFF TRBV27 13 TRBJ1-1
CATSKVTEAQETQYF TRBV15 15 TRBJ2-5
CASSWDRAEDTQYF TRBV28 14 TRBJ2-3
CASSPPGNTIYF TRBV28 12 TRBJ1-3
CATQKRRGSETQYF TRBV15 14 TRBJ2-5
CASSLSGSYGYTF TRBV7-3 13 TRBJ1-2
CASSFTSGDYEQYF TRBV7-3 14 TRBJ2-7
CASSERGNEQFF TRBV28 12 TRBJ2-1
CASSPQQGDGYTF TRBV18 13 TRBJ1-2
CASSLNRGEQETQYF TRBV5-6 15 TRBJ2-5
CASSSSTAYEQYF TRBV7-6 13 TRBJ2-7
CASSPRTGGREPQHF TRBV28 15 TRBJ1-5
CASSLEVSRLGYEQFF TRBV5-1 16 TRBJ2-1
CASSSPGASNYGYTF TRBV28 15 TRBJ1-2
CASSILTMRETQYF TRBV19 14 TRBJ2-5
CARVCFFCGQYF TRBV27 12 TRBJ2-7
CASSLRIQGGFEAFF TRBV7-9 15 TRBJ1-1
CASTLGGDYNEQFF TRBV28 14 TRBJ2-1
CASSSSRDTQYF TRBV19 12 TRBJ2-3
CASSQGNRNQETQYF TRBV4-2 15 TRBJ2-5
CASTQQGNTEAFF TRBV5-1 13 TRBJ1-1
CASSLEPNHQDGELFF TRBV5-6 16 TRBJ2-2
CASSSTHSRTEAFF TRBV11-2 14 TRBJ1-1
CASSGGDEQFF TRBV25-1 11 TRBJ2-1
CASSQDGNYGNEQFF TRBV4-1 15 TRBJ2-1
CASSVEGWRLVKDTQYF TRBV9 17 TRBJ2-3
CATGREETQYF TRBV6-5 11 TRBJ2-5
CASSSNLVGGTDTQYF TRBV5-1 16 TRBJ2-3
CASSKTSEYEQYF TRBV7-2 13 TRBJ2-7
CAISDLGQGARRGYTF TRBV10-3 16 TRBJ1-2
CAGGPGRETQYF TRBV5-5 12 TRBJ2-5
CASSLTGTGLNTIYF TRBV5-1 15 TRBJ1-3
CASSQSRGSLGDTQYF TRBV11-2 16 TRBJ2-3
CASSYLGTNEKLFF TRBV5-1 14 TRBJ1-4
CASSFGRGALNTEAFF TRBV28 16 TRBJ1-1
CASSFDRGPLNEQFF TRBV7-7 15 TRBJ2-1
CASSLHWTGRRNQPQHF TRBV7-3 17 TRBJ1-5
CASSLVRTGADLSGANVLTF TRBV5-8 20 TRBJ2-6
CASSQGLAGGPDEQFF TRBV14 16 TRBJ2-1
CASSLQGNSNQPQHF TRBV18 15 TRBJ1-5
CATSLDRRLYEQCF TRBV2 14 TRBJ2-7
CASSIAGMPDTQYF TRBV9 14 TRBJ2-3
CASSTDSLLAGQNNEQFF TRBV19 18 TRBJ2-1
CASSVGDDIQYF TRBV9 12 TRBJ2-4
CASSQVTDTQYF TRBV14 12 TRBJ2-3
CSVMGGQIGTEAFF TRBV29-1 14 TRBJ1-1
CASSPSTGSYNEQFF TRBV5-1 15 TRBJ2-1
CASSSRTGPGTEAFF TRBV7-3 15 TRBJ1-1
CASSQAGQGDSYEQYF TRBV4-3 16 TRBJ2-7